The T cell receptor (beta chain) described here comes from a study of blood T cell repertoires in COVID-19. For the study at large: Acute-phase and convalescent COVID-19 samples originated in the United States, Italy and Spain. T cells, B-cell-depleted T cells, or PBMCs provided the cDNA or gDNA that served as material.

The germline V gene has CDR1 MNHNY and CDR2 SVGAGI (reference sequence). The CDR3 sequence is 15 residues long. The V segment lost 6 bases and the J segment 6 bases; nucleotides outside the gene matches: 3. In the source study's methods: The authors estimated nucleated cell counts from reference gene primer amplification. Generated by immunoSEQ multiplex PCR, the TCRdb table keeps only in-frame clones and is missing some. V, J and clone size derive from that table, while D and trimming were established from the DNA sequence. The sample lists around 120,000 clones, 75% to 95% occurring once. The clonotype was recovered from a human donor with active COVID-19. The donor label of this sample is uncertain. The source material was peripheral blood. The V gene is TRBV6-6, the J gene TRBJ1-6; 12 positions agree with TRBD1. For the CDR3, the DNA is TGTGCCAGCAGCCGGGACAGGGGGCTTAATTCACCCCTCCACTTT. Translation: CASSRDRGLNSPLHF.